This entry lists 16 T cell receptor beta chains sequenced from one sample in a study of blood T cell repertoires in COVID-19. Generated by immunoSEQ multiplex PCR, the TCRdb table keeps only in-frame clones and is missing some. The sample includes about 150,000 clones, around 81% of them seen just once. The specimen sequenced was PBMCs or T cells enriched from blood (not recorded which). Receptor source: a middle-aged woman who had recovered from COVID-19.

This clone was picked up a small number of times. The chain uses TRBV3-1 (or the pseudogene TRBV3-2) and TRBJ2-7, with D unresolved. Germline loops: CDR1 LGHDT, CDR2 YNNKEL (reference sequence). The CDR3 runs to 13 residues. With 1 base removed from V and 9 bases from J, the gap between germline ends came to 13 bases. The CDR3 loop is CASSQVSGSGQYF. Written as DNA, the CDR3 is TGTGCCAGCAGCCAAGTTTCGGGTTCCGGGCAGTACTTC.

V is TRBV6-5 and J is TRBJ2-2; D gene uncertain. The ends were cut back, 6 bases at V and 1 base at J, with 6 bases in the middle. CDR1 is MNHEY and CDR2 is SVGAGI in the germline V gene. The CDR3 loop spans 13 amino acids. In nucleotides, the CDR3 is TGTGCCAGCAGACTTGGGAACACCGGGGAGCTGTTTTTT. The encoded protein is CASRLGNTGELFF.

The chain has TRBV6-1 and TRBJ1-4; 7 bases match TRBD1. The CDR3 sequence is 13 residues long. Germline CDR1 MNHNS, CDR2 SASEGT. The ends lost 3 bases at V and 11 bases at J; junction bases unmatched: 6. The CDR3: CASSEKDRVKLFF. In nucleotides, the CDR3 is TGTGCCAGCAGTGAGAAAGACAGGGTCAAACTGTTTTTT.

This clone was observed a handful of times. The chain has TRBV19 and TRBJ1-1, with a tentative D call TRBD1 (5 bases). Trimming left V 7 bases short and J 3 bases short, with 24 bases between. The CDR3 length is 17 residues. CDR1 LNHDA and CDR2 SQIVND come from the germline V gene (reference sequence). The CDR3 sequence is CASTGEIPGRVDTEAFF. DNA for the CDR3: TGTGCCAGTACGGGGGAAATCCCTGGCAGGGTAGACACTGAAGCTTTCTTT.

The chain has TRBV28 and TRBJ1-6, with 9 bases that match TRBD1. Germline CDR1 reads MDHEN; CDR2 reads SYDVKM. The CDR3 spans 15 residues. Trimming removed 5 bases from V and 8 bases from J; junction bases left unmatched: 7. Here the CDR3 reads CASSNRDRVDSPLHF. The CDR3 coding sequence is TGTGCCAGCAGTAACCGGGACAGGGTGGATTCACCCCTCCACTTT.

The rearrangement uses TRBV7-7 and TRBJ2-1; 7 bases map to TRBD2. Germline CDR1 is SSHAT and CDR2 is FNYEAQ (reference sequence). CDR3 length equals 16 residues. Germline trimming cut 5 bases from V and 7 bases from J; bases unmatched to any gene: 14. CDR3 sequence: CASSLSGTNPGNEQFF. In DNA, the CDR3 is TGTGCCAGCAGCCTATCCGGGACTAACCCAGGGAATGAGCAGTTCTTC.

V gene TRBV6-6 combines with J gene TRBJ2-3; D is undetermined. CDR1 is MNHNY and CDR2 is SVGAGI in the germline V gene (reference sequence). V was trimmed by 2 bases and J by 0 bases, leaving 3 bases between them. CDR3 size: 13 residues. The CDR3 coding sequence is TGTGCCAGCAGTTACCCTAGCACAGATACGCAGTATTTT. Translation: CASSYPSTDTQYF.

The V gene is TRBV4-1, the J gene TRBJ1-2; D is uncertain. CDR1 is MGHRA, CDR2 YSYEKL, per germline. V lost 1 base to trimming and J lost 2 bases, with 5 bases between them. The CDR3 is made up of 13 amino acids. CDR3 amino acids: CASSQGVNYGYTF. The CDR3 coding sequence is TGCGCCAGCAGCCAAGGAGTAAACTATGGCTACACCTTC.

The V and J genes are TRBV9 and TRBJ1-1; 7 bases agree with TRBD1. There are 15 residues in the CDR3. CDR1 SGDLS and CDR2 YYNGEE come from the germline V gene. Trimming cost V 0 bases and J 8 bases; bases outside gene matches: 10. The CDR3 nucleotides are TGTGCCAGCAGCGTAGGGAGGGGGCCCCAAGGGGAAGCTTTCTTT. It yields the protein CASSVGRGPQGEAFF.

The rearrangement uses TRBV7-9 and TRBJ2-1; 12 bases agree with TRBD2. The V and J ends lost 7 bases and 4 bases, in that order; junction bases with no gene match: 5. The germline V gene encodes CDR1 SEHNR and CDR2 FQNEAQ (reference sequence). There are 15 residues in the CDR3. The CDR3 here is CASTTSGGQYNEQFF. The CDR3 DNA reads TGTGCCAGCACAACTAGCGGGGGGCAGTACAATGAGCAGTTCTTC.

The chain joins TRBV7-3 to TRBJ2-3; a weak D match, TRBD1 (6 bases). V was trimmed by 2 bases and J by 0 bases, leaving 12 bases between them. Germline CDR1 reads SGHTA; CDR2 reads FQGTGA. The CDR3 is 16 residues long. The CDR3 protein is CASSLGTHLSTDTQYF. The CDR3, as DNA: TGTGCCAGCAGCTTAGGGACACATCTCAGCACAGATACGCAGTATTTT.

V is TRBV6-5 and J is TRBJ1-2; 10 bases align to TRBD1. The trim removed 8 bases at V and 2 bases at J, leaving 8 bases unmatched. The germline CDR1 and CDR2 sequences are MNHEY and SVGAGI. The CDR3 spans 15 residues. The CDR3 sequence: CASGGTGVGNYGYTF. DNA of the CDR3: TGTGCCAGCGGCGGGACAGGGGTTGGGAACTATGGCTACACCTTC.

The chain combines TRBV1 with TRBJ2-7; the D call of TRBD2 is as the table states it, not checked on the DNA. TRBV1 is classified as a pseudogene. CDR3 length equals 16 residues. CDR3 DNA: TGCACCAGCAGCCCGTACACTAGCGGGAGGTCGTACGAGCAGTACTTC. Its translation: CTSSPYTSGRSYEQYF.

The chain has TRBV14 and TRBJ2-7; 10 bases align to TRBD2. This CDR3 has 16 residues. The V segment lost 4 bases and the J segment 2 bases; nucleotides outside the gene matches: 8. CDR1 and CDR2 from the germline V gene are SGHDN and FVKESK. The CDR3 DNA reads TGTGCCAGCAGCCCACCTCTAGCGGGAGCTCCCTACGAGCAGTACTTC. Protein: CASSPPLAGAPYEQYF.

This clone has more than one count but fewer than ten. This chain links TRBV5-4 with TRBJ2-5; 9 bases match TRBD2. Germline V gene data show CDR1 as SGHNT and CDR2 as YYREEE (reference sequence). V lost 4 bases, J lost 5 bases, and 15 bases stayed unmatched. CDR3 length: 17 amino acids. DNA for the CDR3: TGTGCCAGCAGCCCGTCGGGAGGAGCGGGGGGTCGCGAGACCCAGTACTTC. Translating it yields CASSPSGGAGGRETQYF.

This clone was recorded a few times. The chain joins TRBV11-3 to TRBJ2-2; TRBD1 might be the D (5 bases). V lost 1 base and J lost 0, with 15 bases in between. Germline CDR1 reads SGHNT; CDR2 reads YENEEA. This CDR3 contains 18 residues. CDR3 bases: TGTGCCAGCAGCTTAGGCCAGGGTATATTGGCGAACACCGGGGAGCTGTTTTTT. Amino acid sequence: CASSLGQGILANTGELFF.